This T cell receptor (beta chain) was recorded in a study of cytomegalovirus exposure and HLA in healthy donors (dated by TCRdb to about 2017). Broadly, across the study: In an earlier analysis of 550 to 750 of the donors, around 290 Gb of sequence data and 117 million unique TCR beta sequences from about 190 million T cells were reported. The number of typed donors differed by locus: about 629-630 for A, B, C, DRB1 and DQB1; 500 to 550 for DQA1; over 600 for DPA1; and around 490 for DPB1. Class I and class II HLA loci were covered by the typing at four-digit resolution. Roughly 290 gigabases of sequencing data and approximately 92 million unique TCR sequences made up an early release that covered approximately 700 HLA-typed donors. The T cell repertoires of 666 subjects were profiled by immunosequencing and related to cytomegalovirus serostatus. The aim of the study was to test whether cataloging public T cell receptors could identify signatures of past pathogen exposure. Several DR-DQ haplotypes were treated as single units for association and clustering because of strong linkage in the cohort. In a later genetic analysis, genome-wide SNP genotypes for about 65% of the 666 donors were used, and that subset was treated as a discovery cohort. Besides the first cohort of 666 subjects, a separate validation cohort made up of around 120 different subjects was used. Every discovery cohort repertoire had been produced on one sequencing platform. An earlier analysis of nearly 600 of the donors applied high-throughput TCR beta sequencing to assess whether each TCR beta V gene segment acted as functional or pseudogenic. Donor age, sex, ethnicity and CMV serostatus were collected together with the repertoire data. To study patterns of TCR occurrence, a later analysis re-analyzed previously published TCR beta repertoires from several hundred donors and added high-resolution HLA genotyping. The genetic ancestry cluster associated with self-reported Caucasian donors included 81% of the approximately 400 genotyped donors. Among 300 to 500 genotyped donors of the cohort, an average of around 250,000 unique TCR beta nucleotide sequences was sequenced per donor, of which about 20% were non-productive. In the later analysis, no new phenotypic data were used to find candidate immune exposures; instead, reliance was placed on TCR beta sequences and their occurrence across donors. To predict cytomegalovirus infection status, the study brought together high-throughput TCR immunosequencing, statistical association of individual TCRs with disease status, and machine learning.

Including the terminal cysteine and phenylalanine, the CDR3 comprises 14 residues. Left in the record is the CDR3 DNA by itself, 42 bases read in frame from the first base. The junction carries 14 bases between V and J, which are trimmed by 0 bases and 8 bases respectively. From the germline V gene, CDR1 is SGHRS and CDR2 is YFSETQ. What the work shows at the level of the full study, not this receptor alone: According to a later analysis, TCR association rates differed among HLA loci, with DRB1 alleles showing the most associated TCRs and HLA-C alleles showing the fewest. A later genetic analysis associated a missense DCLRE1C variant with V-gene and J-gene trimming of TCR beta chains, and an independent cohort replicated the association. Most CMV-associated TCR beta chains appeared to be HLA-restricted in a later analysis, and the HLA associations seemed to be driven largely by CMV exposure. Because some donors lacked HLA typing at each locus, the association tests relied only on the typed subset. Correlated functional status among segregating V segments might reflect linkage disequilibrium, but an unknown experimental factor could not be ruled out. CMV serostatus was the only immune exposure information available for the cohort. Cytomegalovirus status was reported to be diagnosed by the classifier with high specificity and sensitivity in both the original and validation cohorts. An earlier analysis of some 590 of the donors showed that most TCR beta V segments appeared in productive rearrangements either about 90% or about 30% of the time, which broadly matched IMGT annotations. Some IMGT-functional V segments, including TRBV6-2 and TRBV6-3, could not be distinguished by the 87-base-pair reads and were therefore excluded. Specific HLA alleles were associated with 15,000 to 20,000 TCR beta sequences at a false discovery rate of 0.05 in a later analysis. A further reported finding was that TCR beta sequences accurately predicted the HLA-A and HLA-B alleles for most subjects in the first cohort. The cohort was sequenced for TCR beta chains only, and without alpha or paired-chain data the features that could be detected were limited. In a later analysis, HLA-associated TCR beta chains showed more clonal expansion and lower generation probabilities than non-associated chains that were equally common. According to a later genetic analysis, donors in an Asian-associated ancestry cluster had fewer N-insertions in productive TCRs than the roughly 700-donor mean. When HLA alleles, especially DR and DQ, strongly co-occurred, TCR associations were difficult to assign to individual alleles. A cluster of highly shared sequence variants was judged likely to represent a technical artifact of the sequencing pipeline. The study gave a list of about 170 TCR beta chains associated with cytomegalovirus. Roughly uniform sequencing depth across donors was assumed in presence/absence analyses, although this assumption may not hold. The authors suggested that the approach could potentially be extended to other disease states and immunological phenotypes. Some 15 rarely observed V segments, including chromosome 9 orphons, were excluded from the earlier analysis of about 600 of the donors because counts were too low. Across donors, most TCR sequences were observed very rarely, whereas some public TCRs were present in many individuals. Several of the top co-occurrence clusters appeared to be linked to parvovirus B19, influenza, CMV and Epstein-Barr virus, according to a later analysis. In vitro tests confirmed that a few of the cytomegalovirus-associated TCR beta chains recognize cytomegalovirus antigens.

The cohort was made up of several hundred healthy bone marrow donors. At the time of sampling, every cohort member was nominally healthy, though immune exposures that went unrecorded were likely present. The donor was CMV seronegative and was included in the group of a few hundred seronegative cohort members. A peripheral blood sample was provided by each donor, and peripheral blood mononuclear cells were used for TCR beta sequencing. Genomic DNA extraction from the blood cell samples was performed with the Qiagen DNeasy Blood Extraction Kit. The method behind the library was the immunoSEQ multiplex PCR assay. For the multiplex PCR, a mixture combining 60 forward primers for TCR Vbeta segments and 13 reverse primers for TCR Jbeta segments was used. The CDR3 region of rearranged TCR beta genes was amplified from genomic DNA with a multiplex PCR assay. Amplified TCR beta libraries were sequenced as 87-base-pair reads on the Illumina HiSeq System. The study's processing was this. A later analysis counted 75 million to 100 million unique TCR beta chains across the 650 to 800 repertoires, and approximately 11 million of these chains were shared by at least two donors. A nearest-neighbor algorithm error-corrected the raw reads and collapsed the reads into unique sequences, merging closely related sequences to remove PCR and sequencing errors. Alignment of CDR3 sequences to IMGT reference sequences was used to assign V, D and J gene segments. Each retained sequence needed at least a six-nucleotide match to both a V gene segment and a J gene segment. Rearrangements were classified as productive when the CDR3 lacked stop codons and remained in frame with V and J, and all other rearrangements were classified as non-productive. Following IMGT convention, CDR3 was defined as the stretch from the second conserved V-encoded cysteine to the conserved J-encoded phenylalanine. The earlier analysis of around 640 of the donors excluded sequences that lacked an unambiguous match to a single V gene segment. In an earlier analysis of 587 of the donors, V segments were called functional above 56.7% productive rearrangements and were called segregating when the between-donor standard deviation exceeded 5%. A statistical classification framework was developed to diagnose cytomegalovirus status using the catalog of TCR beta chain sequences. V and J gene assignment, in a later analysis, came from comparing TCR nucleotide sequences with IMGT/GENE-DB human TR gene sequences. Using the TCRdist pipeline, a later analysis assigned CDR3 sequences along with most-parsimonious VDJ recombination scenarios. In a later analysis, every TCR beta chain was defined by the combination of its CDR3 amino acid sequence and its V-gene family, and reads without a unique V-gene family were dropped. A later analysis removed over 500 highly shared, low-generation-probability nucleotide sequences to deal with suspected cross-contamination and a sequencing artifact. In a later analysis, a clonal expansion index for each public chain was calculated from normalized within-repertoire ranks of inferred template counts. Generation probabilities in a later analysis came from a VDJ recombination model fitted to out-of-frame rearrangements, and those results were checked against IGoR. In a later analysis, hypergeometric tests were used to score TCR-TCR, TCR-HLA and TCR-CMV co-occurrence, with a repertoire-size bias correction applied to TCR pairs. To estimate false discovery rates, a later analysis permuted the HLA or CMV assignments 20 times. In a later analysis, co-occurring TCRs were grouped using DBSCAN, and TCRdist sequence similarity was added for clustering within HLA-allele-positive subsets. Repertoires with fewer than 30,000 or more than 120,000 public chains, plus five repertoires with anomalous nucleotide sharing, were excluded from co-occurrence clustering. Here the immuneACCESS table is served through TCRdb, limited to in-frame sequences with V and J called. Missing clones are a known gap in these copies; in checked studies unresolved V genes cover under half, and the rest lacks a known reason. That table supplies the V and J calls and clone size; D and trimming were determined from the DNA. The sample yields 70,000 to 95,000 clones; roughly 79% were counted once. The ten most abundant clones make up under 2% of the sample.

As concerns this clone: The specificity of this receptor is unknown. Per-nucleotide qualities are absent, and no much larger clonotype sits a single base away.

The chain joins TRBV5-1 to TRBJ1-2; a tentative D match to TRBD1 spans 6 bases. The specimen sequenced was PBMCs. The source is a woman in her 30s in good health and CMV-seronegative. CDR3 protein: CASSLDGNRVGYTF. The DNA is TGCGCCAGCAGCTTGGATGGGAACAGGGTGGGCTACACCTTC.